These T cell receptor beta chains were read from a single sample in a study of blood T cell repertoires in COVID-19. TCRdb keeps only in-frame clones here, not all; method: immunoSEQ multiplex PCR. The data hold about 200,000 clones, with roughly 91% observed a single time. Input material: PBMCs or T cells enriched from blood (not recorded which). The receptors here all came from a woman under 40 with acute COVID-19. Both conserved end residues are part of each CDR3. D genes are given only for firm matches. The listing skips clone size in some rows; elsewhere it reads once, few, many or a size class.

j_call: TRBJ1-2; d_call: TRBD1; clone_size: -; v_call: TRBV15; cdr3_aa: CATSGTGREGYTF; cdr3_nt: TGTGCCACCAGCGGGACAGGGCGAGAGGGCTACACCTTC
j_call: TRBJ1-2; d_call: -; clone_size: -; v_call: TRBV9; cdr3_aa: CASSPSNYGYTF; cdr3_nt: TGTGCCAGCAGCCCCTCGAACTATGGCTACACCTTC
j_call: TRBJ2-2; d_call: -; clone_size: -; v_call: TRBV7-9; cdr3_aa: CASSTRTGSNTGELFF; cdr3_nt: TGTGCCAGCAGCACCCGGACGGGATCGAACACCGGGGAGCTGTTTTTT
j_call: TRBJ1-2; d_call: TRBD1; clone_size: -; v_call: TRBV5-1; cdr3_aa: CASSLGQGAGSYTF; cdr3_nt: TGCGCCAGCAGCTTGGGCCAGGGGGCTGGAAGCTACACCTTC
j_call: TRBJ2-3; d_call: TRBD2; clone_size: -; v_call: TRBV5-1; cdr3_aa: CASSVAGGPPADTQYF; cdr3_nt: TGCGCCAGCAGCGTAGCGGGGGGGCCCCCCGCAGATACGCAGTATTTT
j_call: TRBJ1-2; d_call: TRBD1; clone_size: -; v_call: TRBV27; cdr3_aa: CASSLRVGTVGSGYTF; cdr3_nt: TGTGCCAGCAGTTTAAGGGTTGGGACAGTAGGGAGCGGCTACACCTTC
j_call: TRBJ1-4; d_call: TRBD1; clone_size: -; v_call: TRBV7-8; cdr3_aa: CASSPSDRINEKLFF; cdr3_nt: TGTGCCAGCAGCCCATCGGACAGGATAAATGAAAAACTGTTTTTT
j_call: TRBJ1-2; d_call: -; clone_size: -; v_call: TRBV11-1; cdr3_aa: CASSLRAQGYGYTF; cdr3_nt: TGTGCCAGCAGCTTAAGAGCCCAGGGCTATGGCTACACCTTC
j_call: TRBJ1-1; d_call: -; clone_size: few; v_call: TRBV19; cdr3_aa: CASSIDSHRDTEAFF; cdr3_nt: TGTGCCAGTAGTATAGACAGCCACAGGGACACTGAAGCTTTCTTT
j_call: TRBJ1-1; d_call: TRBD1; clone_size: -; v_call: TRBV2; cdr3_aa: CASSRQGPGTEAFF; cdr3_nt: TGTGCCAGCAGTCGACAGGGGCCTGGCACTGAAGCTTTCTTT
j_call: TRBJ2-7; d_call: TRBD1; clone_size: few; v_call: TRBV2; cdr3_aa: CARLSRTGGEQYF; cdr3_nt: TGTGCCAGATTGTCGAGGACAGGGGGCGAGCAGTACTTC
j_call: TRBJ2-1; d_call: -; clone_size: -; v_call: TRBV6-6; cdr3_aa: CASSYGAGLSDEQFF; cdr3_nt: TGTGCCAGCAGTTACGGGGCAGGATTGAGCGATGAGCAGTTCTTC
j_call: TRBJ2-1; d_call: TRBD1; clone_size: -; v_call: TRBV6-6; cdr3_aa: CASRAGGTDEQFF; cdr3_nt: TGTGCCAGCAGGGCAGGGGGTACGGATGAGCAGTTCTTC
j_call: TRBJ1-5; d_call: -; clone_size: -; v_call: TRBV7-6; cdr3_aa: CASSYRGPGVEPQHF; cdr3_nt: TGTGCCAGCAGCTATCGGGGACCGGGAGTAGAGCCCCAGCATTTT
j_call: TRBJ1-6; d_call: TRBD1; clone_size: -; v_call: TRBV18; cdr3_aa: CASRGQEHSPLHF; cdr3_nt: TGTGCCAGCAGGGGACAGGAACATTCACCCCTCCACTTT
j_call: TRBJ1-1; d_call: -; clone_size: -; v_call: TRBV7-9; cdr3_aa: CASSLEAFPNTEAFF; cdr3_nt: TGTGCCAGCAGCTTAGAAGCTTTTCCAAACACTGAAGCTTTCTTT
j_call: TRBJ1-2; d_call: -; clone_size: -; v_call: TRBV27; cdr3_aa: CASSFRGSEDYTF; cdr3_nt: TGTGCCAGCAGTTTTCGAGGGAGTGAGGACTACACCTTC
j_call: TRBJ2-1; d_call: TRBD2; clone_size: -; v_call: TRBV9; cdr3_aa: CASSFGGSSYNEQFF; cdr3_nt: TGTGCCAGCAGCTTCGGCGGGAGCTCCTACAATGAGCAGTTCTTC
j_call: TRBJ1-5; d_call: TRBD1; clone_size: -; v_call: TRBV9; cdr3_aa: CASSEGTAHQPQHF; cdr3_nt: TGTGCCAGCAGCGAGGGGACAGCTCATCAGCCCCAGCATTTT
j_call: TRBJ2-1; d_call: -; clone_size: -; v_call: TRBV10-1; cdr3_aa: CASSERQGRDNEQFF; cdr3_nt: TGCGCCAGCAGTGAGCGGCAGGGAAGGGACAATGAGCAGTTCTTC
j_call: TRBJ2-2; d_call: -; clone_size: -; v_call: TRBV21-1; cdr3_aa: CASSKAWTGNTGELFF; cdr3_nt: TGTGCCAGCAGCAAAGCGTGGACAGGGAACACCGGGGAGCTGTTTTTT
j_call: TRBJ1-2; d_call: -; clone_size: -; v_call: TRBV15; cdr3_aa: CATSRDSRGYTF; cdr3_nt: TGTGCCACCAGCAGAGACAGTCGTGGCTACACCTTC
j_call: TRBJ1-3; d_call: -; clone_size: -; v_call: TRBV9; cdr3_aa: CASSASLTWGPSSGNTIYF; cdr3_nt: TGTGCCAGCAGCGCTAGTCTTACATGGGGGCCCAGCTCTGGAAACACCATATATTTT
j_call: TRBJ1-2; d_call: TRBD1; clone_size: -; v_call: TRBV4-1; cdr3_aa: CASSQTGGFPGYTF; cdr3_nt: TGCGCCAGCAGCCAAACAGGGGGCTTCCCTGGCTACACCTTC
j_call: TRBJ1-2; d_call: -; clone_size: -; v_call: TRBV7-9; cdr3_aa: CASSSLSLSPLRFYGYTF; cdr3_nt: TGTGCCAGCAGCTCCCTTTCCTTGAGTCCACTAAGATTCTATGGCTACACCTTC
j_call: TRBJ1-2; d_call: -; clone_size: -; v_call: TRBV10-2; cdr3_aa: CASTVAAPDYGYTF; cdr3_nt: TGCGCCAGCACCGTCGCTGCGCCGGACTATGGCTACACCTTC
j_call: TRBJ1-4; d_call: -; clone_size: -; v_call: TRBV6-2/TRBV6-3; cdr3_aa: CASSPGGGNEKLFF; cdr3_nt: TGTGCCAGCAGCCCCGGGGGGGGCAATGAAAAACTGTTTTTT
j_call: TRBJ1-4; d_call: -; clone_size: -; v_call: TRBV3-1/TRBV3-2; cdr3_aa: CASSQEPGEKLFF; cdr3_nt: TGTGCCAGCAGCCAAGAGCCCGGGGAAAAACTGTTTTTT
j_call: TRBJ1-2; d_call: TRBD1; clone_size: -; v_call: TRBV27; cdr3_aa: CATGQGPIVGYTF; cdr3_nt: TGTGCCACCGGACAGGGACCGATAGTAGGCTACACCTTC
j_call: TRBJ1-5; d_call: -; clone_size: -; v_call: TRBV30; cdr3_aa: CAWAGGQDQPQHF; cdr3_nt: TGTGCCTGGGCCGGTGGGCAAGATCAGCCCCAGCATTTT
j_call: TRBJ1-2; d_call: TRBD1; clone_size: -; v_call: TRBV3-1/TRBV3-2; cdr3_aa: CASSQVARTGNDGYTF; cdr3_nt: TGTGCCAGCAGCCAAGTTGCTAGGACAGGGAATGATGGCTACACCTTC
j_call: TRBJ1-6; d_call: -; clone_size: -; v_call: TRBV15; cdr3_aa: CATSIDLNSPLHF; cdr3_nt: TGTGCCACCAGCATAGACCTTAATTCACCCCTCCACTTT
j_call: TRBJ2-5; d_call: -; clone_size: -; v_call: TRBV3-1/TRBV3-2; cdr3_aa: CASSQVSTETQYF; cdr3_nt: TGTGCCAGCAGCCAAGTTTCTACGGAGACCCAGTACTTC
j_call: TRBJ1-4; d_call: -; clone_size: -; v_call: TRBV19; cdr3_aa: CASSDQGLPNEKLFF; cdr3_nt: TGTGCCAGTAGCGACCAGGGGTTGCCTAATGAAAAACTGTTTTTT
j_call: TRBJ2-3; d_call: TRBD2; clone_size: -; v_call: TRBV5-4; cdr3_aa: CASSPLAGGGTDTQYF; cdr3_nt: TGTGCCAGCAGCCCCCTAGCGGGGGGGGGCACAGATACGCAGTATTTT
j_call: TRBJ1-3; d_call: -; clone_size: -; v_call: TRBV7-6; cdr3_aa: CASSGFSGNTIYF; cdr3_nt: TGTGCAAGCTCGGGATTTTCTGGAAACACCATATATTTT
j_call: TRBJ2-3; d_call: -; clone_size: few; v_call: TRBV6-2/TRBV6-3; cdr3_aa: CASSYEGRTDTQYF; cdr3_nt: TGTGCCAGCAGTTACGAGGGCAGGACAGATACGCAGTATTTT
j_call: TRBJ1-3; d_call: -; clone_size: -; v_call: TRBV6-5; cdr3_aa: CASSYSLSTGNTIYF; cdr3_nt: TGTGCCAGCAGTTACTCGCTGAGTACTGGAAACACCATATATTTT
j_call: TRBJ2-7; d_call: TRBD2; clone_size: -; v_call: TRBV3-1/TRBV3-2; cdr3_aa: CASSHRGGGAFEQYF; cdr3_nt: TGTGCCAGCAGCCACCGTGGCGGGGGGGCCTTCGAGCAGTACTTC
j_call: TRBJ1-6; d_call: TRBD1; clone_size: -; v_call: TRBV30; cdr3_aa: CACSYTDRRRDNSPLHF; cdr3_nt: TGTGCCTGTAGCTATACGGACAGGCGGAGAGATAATTCACCCCTCCACTTT
j_call: TRBJ1-2; d_call: TRBD1; clone_size: -; v_call: TRBV18; cdr3_aa: CASSPGQREYGYTF; cdr3_nt: TGTGCCAGCTCACCGGGACAGCGAGAGTATGGCTACACCTTC
j_call: TRBJ1-1; d_call: TRBD1; clone_size: -; v_call: TRBV4-2; cdr3_aa: CASSQGTGKGAEAFF; cdr3_nt: TGTGCCAGCAGCCAAGGGACAGGTAAAGGGGCTGAAGCTTTCTTT
j_call: TRBJ2-7; d_call: TRBD2; clone_size: -; v_call: TRBV18; cdr3_aa: CASSPSEPSSGGHSYEQYF; cdr3_nt: TGTGCCAGCTCACCTTCCGAACCCAGTAGCGGGGGCCACTCCTACGAGCAGTACTTC
j_call: TRBJ1-5; d_call: -; clone_size: -; v_call: TRBV18; cdr3_aa: CASSPPGGSNQPQHF; cdr3_nt: TGTGCCAGCTCACCACCCGGGGGAAGCAATCAGCCCCAGCATTTT
j_call: TRBJ2-7; d_call: -; clone_size: -; v_call: TRBV2; cdr3_aa: CASIAGSSYEQYF; cdr3_nt: TGTGCCAGCATTGCGGGGAGCTCCTACGAGCAGTACTTC
j_call: TRBJ1-1; d_call: -; clone_size: -; v_call: TRBV10-1; cdr3_aa: CASRGTLNTEAFF; cdr3_nt: TGCGCCAGCAGGGGGACATTGAACACTGAAGCTTTCTTT
j_call: TRBJ1-5; d_call: -; clone_size: once; v_call: TRBV7-2; cdr3_aa: CASSLLSQGNQPQHF; cdr3_nt: TGTGCCAGCAGCTTACTGAGTCAGGGTAATCAGCCCCAGCATTTT
j_call: TRBJ1-4; d_call: -; clone_size: -; v_call: TRBV19; cdr3_aa: CASSPTGNTNKKLFF; cdr3_nt: TGTGCCAGTAGCCCGACAGGAAATACTAATAAAAAACTGTTTTTT
j_call: TRBJ1-3; d_call: TRBD1; clone_size: -; v_call: TRBV7-2; cdr3_aa: CASSFTGGSTGNTIYF; cdr3_nt: TGTGCCAGCAGCTTTACAGGGGGCTCTACTGGAAACACCATATATTTT
j_call: TRBJ2-5; d_call: -; clone_size: -; v_call: TRBV7-2; cdr3_aa: CASSLLRGQETQYF; cdr3_nt: TGTGCCAGCAGCTTATTGCGGGGTCAAGAGACCCAGTACTTC
j_call: TRBJ2-3; d_call: -; clone_size: -; v_call: TRBV5-4; cdr3_aa: CASSTAGSVPTDTQYF; cdr3_nt: TGTGCCAGCAGCACCGCCGGGTCGGTTCCCACAGATACGCAGTATTTT
j_call: TRBJ2-5; d_call: TRBD1; clone_size: -; v_call: TRBV7-6; cdr3_aa: CASSLGPYPGQGKETQYF; cdr3_nt: TGTGCCAGCAGCTTGGGCCCATACCCGGGACAGGGGAAAGAGACCCAGTACTTC